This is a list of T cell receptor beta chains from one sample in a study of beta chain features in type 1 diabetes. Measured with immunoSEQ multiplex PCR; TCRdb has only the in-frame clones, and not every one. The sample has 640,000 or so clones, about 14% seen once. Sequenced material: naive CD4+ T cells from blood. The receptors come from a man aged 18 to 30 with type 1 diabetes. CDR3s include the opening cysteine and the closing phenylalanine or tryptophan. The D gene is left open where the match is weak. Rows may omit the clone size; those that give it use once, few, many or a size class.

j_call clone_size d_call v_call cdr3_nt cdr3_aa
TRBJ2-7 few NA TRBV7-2 TGTGCCAGCAGCCTACAAGACGGGGCCTACGAGCAGTACTTC CASSLQDGAYEQYF
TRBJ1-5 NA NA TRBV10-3 TGTGCCATCAGTGGAACTAATCAGCCCCAGCATTTT CAISGTNQPQHF
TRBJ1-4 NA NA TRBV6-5 TGTGCCAGCCGGGGGGGAGAGGAAAAACTGTTTTTT CASRGGEEKLFF
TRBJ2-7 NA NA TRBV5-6 TGTGCCAGCAGCTCGCTCGGGGGACCCACCACCTACGAGCAGTACTTC CASSSLGGPTTYEQYF
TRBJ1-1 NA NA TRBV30 TGTGCCCGCCGACAGGCCTTGAACACTGAAGCTTTCTTT CARRQALNTEAFF
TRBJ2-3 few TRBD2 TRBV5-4 TGTGCCAGCAGCTTAACTAGCGGGAGAAGATATACGCAGTATTTT CASSLTSGRRYTQYF
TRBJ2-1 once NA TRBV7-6 TGTGCCAGCAGCTTAGTAAACGGCGTCACGAGGAATGAGCAGTTCTTC CASSLVNGVTRNEQFF
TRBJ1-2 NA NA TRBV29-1 TGCAGCGTTCACACCCGCCCCGGGGAAAACTATGGCTACACCTTC CSVHTRPGENYGYTF
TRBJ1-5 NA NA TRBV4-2 TGTGCCAGCAGCTTGGACGGTTTTGTGGGGTCGGGCAATCAGCCCCAGCATTTT CASSLDGFVGSGNQPQHF
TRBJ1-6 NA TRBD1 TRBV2 TGTGCCAGGGGACAGGGGGCGAATAATTCACCCCTCCACTTT CARGQGANNSPLHF
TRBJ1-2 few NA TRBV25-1 TGTGCCAGCACCCCCAGGGGTAATAGGTATGGCTACACCTTC CASTPRGNRYGYTF
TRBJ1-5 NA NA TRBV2 TGTGCCAGCAGTGAGGAGGCAGGGCAACAGCCCCAGCATTTT CASSEEAGQQPQHF
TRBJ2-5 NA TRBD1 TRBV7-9 TGTGCCAGCAGTTGGACAGGGGTTCAAGAGACCCAGTACTTC CASSWTGVQETQYF
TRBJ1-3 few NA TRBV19 TGTGCCAGTAGTAAGCCCGCTGGCGGCTCTGGAAACACCATATATTTT CASSKPAGGSGNTIYF
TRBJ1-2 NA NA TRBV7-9 TGTGCCAGCAGCTTTTCAGGGGAAAACTATGGCTACACCTTC CASSFSGENYGYTF
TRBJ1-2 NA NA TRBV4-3 TGCGCCAGCAGCCCCGGGGGTTACTATGGCTACACCTTC CASSPGGYYGYTF
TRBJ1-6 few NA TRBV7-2 TGTGCCAGCAGCTTAAGGTCTGGGTATAATTCACCCCTCCACTTT CASSLRSGYNSPLHF
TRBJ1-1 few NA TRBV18 TGTGCCAGCTCACCACTGGACTCGTGGATGAACACTGAAGCTTTCTTT CASSPLDSWMNTEAFF
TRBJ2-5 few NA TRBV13 TGTGCCAGCAGCCAAACAGGGCTGGAGACCCAGTACTTC CASSQTGLETQYF
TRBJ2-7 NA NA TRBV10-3 TGTGCCATCAGTGTAGGCAGGGAAAGGTACGAGCAGTACTTC CAISVGRERYEQYF
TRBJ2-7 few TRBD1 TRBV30 TGTGCCTGGGCTGACAGGGGGCGCGGATACGAGCAGTACTTC CAWADRGRGYEQYF
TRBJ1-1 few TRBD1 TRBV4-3 TGCGCCAGCAGCCAAGACTGGACAGGGGCAAGGACTGAAGCTTTCTTT CASSQDWTGARTEAFF
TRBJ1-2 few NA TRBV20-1 TGCCGCTGGGGTGGCTACACCTTC CRWGGYTF
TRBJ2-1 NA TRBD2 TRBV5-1 TGCGCCAGCAGCTTGAGGCTAGCGGGAAGCGATGAGCAGTTCTTC CASSLRLAGSDEQFF
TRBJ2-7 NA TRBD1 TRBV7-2 TGTGCCAGCAGCTTAAGCGGACAGGGGTTCGACGAGCAGTACTTC CASSLSGQGFDEQYF
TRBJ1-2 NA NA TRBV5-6 TGTGCCAGCAGCTTGGAAGACTATGGCTACACCTTC CASSLEDYGYTF
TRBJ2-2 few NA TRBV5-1 TGCGCCAGCAGCTTGTTACCCGGGGTAACCGGGGAGCTGTTTTTT CASSLLPGVTGELFF